The 8 T cell receptor beta chains in this list originate from one sample, sequenced in a study of cytomegalovirus exposure and HLA in healthy donors. Use of 60 Vbeta and 13 Jbeta primers characterized the PCR. Assay used: immunoSEQ multiplex PCR; TCRdb lists only in-frame clones, some missing. The top ten clones hold about 16% of a sample with around 79,000 clones, about 69% of them seen once. Sequenced sample: PBMCs. The receptors come from a woman between 40 and 55 years old in good health and CMV-seropositive.

The chain carries TRBV6-5 and TRBJ1-2; D remains unclear. From germline, CDR1 is MNHEY and CDR2 SVGAGI. This CDR3 region has 14 residues. V dropped 0 bases and J dropped 4 bases, with 9 bases sitting between them. CDR3 loop: CASSYSGSRYGYTF. CDR3 in DNA: TGTGCCAGCAGTTACTCCGGGAGCCGCTATGGCTACACCTTC.

The rearrangement links TRBV27 to TRBJ2-3; D gene ambiguous. V was trimmed by 8 bases and J by 6 bases, leaving 15 bases between them. CDR3 length: 13 amino acids. Germline assignment: CDR1 MNHEY and CDR2 SMNVEV (reference sequence). Here the CDR3 reads CASGRIETDTQYF. In DNA form, the CDR3 reads TGTGCCAGCGGCAGGATTGAAACGGATACGCAGTATTTT.

The J gene is TRBJ2-7, the V gene TRBV7-9, with unresolved D. The germline V gene encodes CDR1 SEHNR and CDR2 FQNEAQ (reference sequence). The CDR3 is made up of 15 amino acids. V lost 3 bases, J lost 0 bases, and 12 bases lay in between. The CDR3 spells CASSFPPPVSYEQYF. The DNA of the CDR3 is TGTGCCAGCAGCTTCCCGCCTCCGGTCTCCTACGAGCAGTACTTC.

The chain carries TRBV6-6 and TRBJ1-5; TRBD1 is a possible D gene (5 bases). The germline V and J ends were trimmed by 6 bases and 6 bases, with 15 bases remaining between them. The CDR3 totals 14 residues. Germline values: CDR1 MNHNY, CDR2 SVGAGI (reference sequence). For the CDR3, the DNA is TGTGCCAGCAGCCCACTTGGGGCGAGTCAGCCCCAGCATTTT. The encoded protein is CASSPLGASQPQHF.

The rearrangement joins TRBV27 to TRBJ1-5; 8 bases match TRBD1. The CDR3 consists of 14 residues. Germline assignment: CDR1 MNHEY and CDR2 SMNVEV (reference sequence). The junction had 4 bases not matched to a gene; V was cut back by 5 bases and J by 4 bases. CDR3 protein: CASSPNRGNQPQHF. CDR3 nucleotide sequence: TGTGCCAGCAGTCCGAACAGGGGGAATCAGCCCCAGCATTTT.

The V and J genes are TRBV5-1 and TRBJ1-6; D might be TRBD1 (6 bases). CDR3 length equals 14 residues. V lost 0 bases and J 8 bases, leaving 9 bases between the germline ends. Germline-derived CDR1 and CDR2 are SGHRS and YFSETQ. The CDR3 nucleotides are TGCGCCAGCAGCTTGGCGGCAGGGGATTCACCCCTCCACTTT. Its translation: CASSLAAGDSPLHF.

The CDR3 reads CATSRFSLDLASTDTQYF. The CDR3 DNA sequence: TGTGCCACCAGCAGATTTAGCCTGGACCTAGCAAGCACAGATACGCAGTATTTT. This rearrangement joins TRBV15 to TRBJ2-3, with D possibly matching TRBD2 (5 bases). The length of the CDR3 is 18 residues. The V and J ends lost 2 bases and 0 bases respectively, with 18 bases between them. Germline CDR1 is LNHNV and CDR2 is YYDKDF (reference sequence). The whole variable domain, remainder taken from reference TRBV15 and TRBJ2-3, is DAMVIQNPRYQVTQFGKPVTLSCSQTLNHNVMYWYQQKSSQAPKLLFHYYDKDFNNEADTPDNFQSRRPNTSFCFLDIRSPGLGDTAMYLCATSRFSLDLASTDTQYFGPGTRLTVL.

Worth noting for this clone: This CDR3 is also generated by other DNA sequences in the sample. The chain is built from TRBV28 and TRBJ1-5; 8 bases agree with TRBD1. CDR1 is MDHEN, CDR2 SYDVKM, per germline. V was pared by 6 bases and J by 1 base, with 5 bases of the junction left unmatched. This CDR3 has 15 residues. The CDR3 region has the DNA TGTGCCAGCAGATCTGGACAGGGAAGCAATCAGCCCCAGCATTTT. Translated: CASRSGQGSNQPQHF.